This record covers a single TCR beta chain. The repertoire was sequenced with immunoSEQ multiplex PCR; TCRdb's copy has only in-frame clones and lacks some. Among just over 300,000 clones listed, more than 75% were seen once. The sample originates from a study of blood T cell repertoires in COVID-19. From germline, CDR1 is MGHRA and CDR2 YSYEKL. CDR3 size: 15 residues. V dropped 2 bases and J dropped 3; count of bases not matched to a gene: 6. Specimen: PBMCs or T cells enriched from blood (not recorded which). The TCR originated in a man aged 30 to 45 who had recovered from COVID-19. The chain employs TRBV4-1 and TRBJ2-5; 7 positions agree with TRBD1. The CDR3: CASSQWGTVEETQYF. The CDR3 nucleotides read TGCGCCAGCAGCCAATGGGGGACAGTGGAAGAGACCCAGTACTTC.